The rows below give T cell receptor beta chains drawn from one sample of a study of blood T cells in healthy people across ages. TCRdb itself ran the 5' RACE reads through MiXCR, one entry per CDR3 protein. The sample has approximately 1.5 million distinct CDR3 sequences, about 35% seen once. The specimen sequenced was blood. Receptors were obtained from a woman aged 25 to 39 in good health. The CDR3 runs from the conserved cysteine through the conserved F or W. Each record gives: J gene, D gene, clone size, V gene, CDR3 protein, CDR3 DNA. The D gene is left open where the match is weak. The size entry is marked missing in some rows and otherwise reads once, few, many or a size class.

J: TRBJ2-7; D: -; size: -; V: TRBV28; CDR3: CASSFGGTHEQYF; DNA: TGTGCCAGCAGTTTTGGGGGCACCCACGAGCAGTACTTC
J: TRBJ1-1; D: -; size: -; V: TRBV12-3/TRBV12-4; CDR3: CASSFRWGSEAFF; DNA: TGTGCCAGCAGTTTTAGGTGGGGCTCTGAAGCTTTCTTT
J: TRBJ1-1; D: -; size: few; V: TRBV4-2; CDR3: CASSQGSGPRTTEAFF; DNA: TGTGCCAGCAGCCAGGGGTCAGGCCCTCGGACCACTGAAGCTTTCTTT
J: TRBJ2-7; D: -; size: -; V: TRBV11-2; CDR3: CASSLAGAGGEQYF; DNA: TGTGCCAGCAGCTTAGCCGGTGCTGGGGGGGAGCAGTACTTC
J: TRBJ2-1; D: -; size: -; V: TRBV4-2; CDR3: CASSQAQGTDNEQFF; DNA: TGTGCCAGCAGCCAAGCGCAGGGAACGGACAATGAGCAGTTCTTC
J: TRBJ2-3; D: -; size: -; V: TRBV12-3/TRBV12-4; CDR3: CASRLGRGAADMQYF; DNA: TGTGCCAGCAGGCTGGGTAGGGGAGCGGCAGATATGCAGTATTTT
J: TRBJ2-3; D: TRBD2; size: -; V: TRBV7-7; CDR3: CASSMPVAGVVPDTQYF; DNA: TGTGCCAGCAGCATGCCCGTAGCGGGAGTGGTTCCAGATACGCAGTATTTT
J: TRBJ2-7; D: -; size: -; V: TRBV5-1; CDR3: CTSSSGLAYEQYF; DNA: TGCACCAGCAGCTCGGGGCTAGCGTACGAGCAGTACTTC
J: TRBJ2-7; D: TRBD2; size: -; V: TRBV7-2; CDR3: CAGSLLREVEQYF; DNA: TGTGCCGGCAGCTTGTTGCGGGAGGTCGAGCAGTACTTC
J: TRBJ1-5; D: -; size: -; V: TRBV10-3; CDR3: CAISESNRRDQPQHF; DNA: TGTGCCATCAGTGAGTCAAACAGGCGGGATCAGCCCCAGCATTTT
J: TRBJ1-3; D: -; size: -; V: TRBV13; CDR3: CASSEGRVSSGNTIYF; DNA: TGTGCCAGCAGTGAGGGCAGGGTGAGCTCTGGAAACACCATATATTTT
J: TRBJ1-2; D: -; size: -; V: TRBV7-2; CDR3: CASSLGGQKNYGYTF; DNA: TGTGCCAGCAGCTTAGGTGGTCAGAAGAACTATGGCTACACCTTC
J: TRBJ2-1; D: -; size: few; V: TRBV9; CDR3: CASTSRGSYNEQFF; DNA: TGTGCCAGCACCTCACGGGGCTCCTACAATGAGCAGTTCTTC
J: TRBJ1-5; D: -; size: -; V: TRBV20-1; CDR3: CSAIGQLFNQPQHF; DNA: TGCAGTGCTATCGGACAGCTCTTCAATCAGCCCCAGCATTTT
J: TRBJ1-5; D: -; size: many; V: TRBV20-1; CDR3: CSATPGSSNQPQHF; DNA: TGCAGTGCTACCCCAGGGAGTAGCAATCAGCCCCAGCATTTT
J: TRBJ1-2; D: -; size: few; V: TRBV7-9; CDR3: CASSSFRVSGDGYTF; DNA: TGTGCCAGCAGCTCATTCCGGGTTTCTGGGGATGGCTACACCTTC
J: TRBJ2-3; D: TRBD2; size: -; V: TRBV12-3/TRBV12-4; CDR3: CASRPGPSGGFEDTEYF; DNA: TGTGCCAGCAGGCCCGGCCCGAGCGGGGGGTTTGAAGATACGGAGTATTTT
J: TRBJ2-1; D: TRBD2; size: -; V: TRBV12-3/TRBV12-4; CDR3: CASSLGRESNNEQFF; DNA: TGTGCCAGCAGTTTGGGGCGGGAGAGCAACAATGAGCAGTTCTTC
J: TRBJ2-1; D: -; size: few; V: TRBV9; CDR3: CASSVVGSPVLNEQFF; DNA: TGTGCCAGCAGCGTAGTAGGCTCCCCGGTCCTCAATGAGCAGTTCTTC
J: TRBJ1-1; D: -; size: -; V: TRBV28; CDR3: CASRADKGRGYTEAFF; DNA: TGTGCCAGCAGGGCCGACAAAGGACGAGGGTACACTGAAGCTTTCTTT
J: TRBJ2-7; D: -; size: -; V: TRBV27; CDR3: CASSSRENIYEQYF; DNA: TGTGCCAGCAGTTCCCGAGAAAATATCTACGAGCAGTACTTC
J: TRBJ2-1; D: -; size: few; V: TRBV20-1; CDR3: CSAREFPGSNYNEQFF; DNA: TGCAGTGCCAGAGAGTTTCCGGGATCCAACTACAATGAGCAGTTCTTC
J: TRBJ2-1; D: -; size: -; V: TRBV5-4; CDR3: CASSLAGGKDEQFF; DNA: TGTGCCAGCAGCTTGGCGGGGGGCAAAGATGAGCAGTTCTTC
J: TRBJ2-1; D: TRBD1; size: -; V: TRBV10-3; CDR3: CAIRSGTGYNEQFF; DNA: TGTGCCATCAGGTCCGGGACAGGCTACAATGAGCAGTTCTTC
J: TRBJ2-3; D: TRBD1; size: -; V: TRBV27; CDR3: CASSLFVPTGASTDTQYF; DNA: TGTGCCAGCAGTTTATTTGTCCCAACAGGGGCTAGCACAGATACGCAGTATTTT
J: TRBJ1-5; D: -; size: -; V: TRBV2; CDR3: CASRDGAGSNQPQHF; DNA: TGTGCCAGCAGGGACGGGGCAGGGAGCAATCAGCCCCAGCATTTT
J: TRBJ2-1; D: TRBD2; size: few; V: TRBV20-1; CDR3: CSATTSGRINEQFF; DNA: TGCAGTGCTACTACTAGCGGGAGGATCAATGAGCAGTTCTTC
J: TRBJ1-2; D: -; size: many; V: TRBV29-1; CDR3: CSVEGNNYGYTF; DNA: TGCAGCGTTGAGGGCAACAACTATGGCTACACCTTC
J: TRBJ2-3; D: TRBD2; size: few; V: TRBV12-3/TRBV12-4; CDR3: CASSFAGAGDTQYF; DNA: TGTGCCAGCAGTTTCGCGGGAGCTGGAGATACGCAGTATTTT
J: TRBJ2-1; D: TRBD2; size: few; V: TRBV4-2; CDR3: CASSQGLAGGPTNEQFF; DNA: TGTGCCAGCAGCCAGGGACTAGCGGGAGGGCCAACCAATGAGCAGTTCTTC